The rows below give T cell receptor beta chains drawn from one sample of a study of post-analysis software for immune sequencing data. MiXCR was run by TCRdb on the PCR reads, yielding one entry per CDR3 protein. The sample yields about 400,000 distinct CDR3 sequences, roughly 38% seen once. Source material: blood. The receptors originated from a girl aged 5-17 years with multiple sclerosis. The CDR3 runs from the conserved cysteine through the conserved F or W. The D gene is left open where the match is weak. Not every row has a clone size; where given, it reads once, few, many or a size class.

j_call | clone_size | d_call | v_call | cdr3_aa | cdr3_nt
TRBJ1-1 | few | - | TRBV9 | CASSVRSGGAFTEAFF | TGTGCCAGCAGCGTTCGGTCCGGAGGAGCCTTTACCGAAGCTTTCTTT
TRBJ1-2 | few | - | TRBV27 | CASSFHRYYGYTF | TGTGCCAGCAGTTTCCACCGGTACTATGGCTACACCTTC
TRBJ1-2 | few | - | TRBV24-1 | CATSDNPGRGANGYTF | TGTGCCACCAGTGATAACCCAGGGCGAGGGGCCAATGGCTACACCTTC
TRBJ2-7 | few | - | TRBV27 | CASSLRGWNEQYF | TGTGCCAGCAGTTTAAGGGGGTGGAACGAGCAGTACTTC
TRBJ2-1 | many | - | TRBV4-1 | CASSHVGLRGSYNEQFF | TGCGCCAGCAGCCACGTGGGACTCCGCGGGTCCTACAATGAGCAGTTCTTC
TRBJ2-7 | few | - | TRBV20-1 | CSWGAAGHYEQYF | TGCAGTTGGGGGGCGGCAGGCCACTACGAGCAGTACTTC
TRBJ2-7 | - | TRBD2 | TRBV7-2 | CASSFQRGPYEQYF | TGTGCCAGCAGCTTCCAGCGGGGCCCCTACGAGCAGTACTTC
TRBJ2-7 | - | - | TRBV20-1 | CSAGGQIPYEQYF | TGCAGTGCTGGAGGACAGATCCCCTACGAGCAGTACTTC
TRBJ2-5 | once | - | TRBV7-2 | CASSLEGDRHNEQYF | TGTGCCAGCAGCTTAGAAGGGGACCGGCACAATGAGCAGTACTTC
TRBJ1-2 | - | - | TRBV25-1 | CASSESWTSVTF | TGTGCCAGCAGTGAATCTTGGACCAGCGTCACCTTC
TRBJ1-2 | - | TRBD1 | TRBV29-1 | CSVEGQGRRFGGYTF | TGCAGCGTTGAGGGACAGGGACGGAGGTTTGGAGGCTACACCTTC
TRBJ2-5 | few | TRBD2 | TRBV4-1 | CASSQEARGGLETQYF | TGCGCCAGCAGCCAAGAAGCTCGGGGGGGCCTGGAGACCCAGTACTTC
TRBJ2-1 | few | - | TRBV7-2 | CASSLTSTNNEQFF | TGTGCCAGCAGCCTCACTTCTACCAACAATGAGCAGTTCTTC
TRBJ1-1 | once | TRBD1 | TRBV4-2 | CASSLIPGQKNTEAFF | TGTGCCAGCAGCCTTATACCGGGACAGAAGAACACTGAAGCTTTCTTT
TRBJ2-1 | - | TRBD1 | TRBV7-9 | CASSLGQGDGNEQFF | TGTGCCAGCAGCTTAGGACAGGGTGATGGGAATGAGCAGTTCTTC
TRBJ2-7 | few | TRBD1 | TRBV7-9 | CASAEGAAYEQYF | TGTGCCTCCGCCGAGGGGGCTGCCTACGAGCAGTACTTC
TRBJ1-2 | few | TRBD1 | TRBV5-6 | CASSSVGGSGYTF | TGTGCCAGCAGCTCGGTAGGGGGCTCTGGCTACACCTTC
TRBJ2-3 | few | TRBD2 | TRBV25-1 | CASSGGAGYTDTQYF | TGTGCCAGCAGTGGGGGAGCGGGGTACACAGATACGCAGTATTTT
TRBJ2-7 | few | - | TRBV3-1 | CASSLRLATYEQYF | TGTGCCAGCAGCCTTCGGCTAGCCACCTACGAGCAGTACTTC
TRBJ1-6 | - | TRBD1 | TRBV6-1 | CASSERVRGKSPLHF | TGTGCCAGCAGTGAAAGGGTCAGGGGGAAATCACCCCTCCACTTT
TRBJ2-2 | few | - | TRBV4-2 | CASSQAQNTGELFF | TGTGCCAGCAGCCAAGCCCAGAACACCGGGGAGCTGTTTTTT
TRBJ2-3 | few | - | TRBV7-3 | CASSFQSSTDTQYF | TGTGCCAGCAGCTTTCAATCCAGCACAGATACGCAGTATTTT
TRBJ2-3 | once | - | TRBV12-3/TRBV12-4 | CASSSPRGADAQYF | TGTGCCAGCAGTTCCCCACGGGGGGCAGATGCGCAGTATTTT
TRBJ2-3 | few | - | TRBV6-5 | CASSYSWGGPGTQYF | TGTGCCAGCAGTTACTCGTGGGGGGGGCCGGGTACGCAGTATTTT
TRBJ1-4 | few | TRBD1 | TRBV12-3/TRBV12-4 | CASGSGTGNEKLFF | TGTGCCAGCGGCTCCGGGACAGGGAATGAAAAACTGTTTTTT
TRBJ2-7 | - | TRBD1 | TRBV7-2 | CALNQGQWDGEQYF | TGTGCCCTCAACCAGGGACAGTGGGACGGCGAGCAGTACTTC
TRBJ2-4 | - | TRBD2 | TRBV6-6 | CASSYGIAGEIAKNIQYF | TGTGCCAGCAGTTATGGGATAGCGGGGGAGATAGCCAAAAACATTCAGTACTTC
TRBJ2-7 | - | - | TRBV3-1 | CASSQGLPGAPYEQYF | TGTGCCAGCAGCCAAGGGCTTCCTGGGGCCCCCTACGAGCAGTACTTC
TRBJ2-3 | - | - | TRBV5-1 | CASSLRDVTDTQYF | TGCGCCAGCAGCTTGCGGGATGTCACAGATACGCAGTATTTT
TRBJ1-2 | - | - | TRBV20-1 | CSAAGAGNYGYTF | TGCAGTGCTGCAGGGGCTGGGAACTATGGCTACACCTTC
TRBJ2-3 | - | - | TRBV10-3 | CAIRDDTDTQYF | TGTGCCATCAGAGACGACACAGATACGCAGTATTTT
TRBJ2-1 | few | TRBD1 | TRBV4-2 | CASSQIWGQYNEQFF | TGTGCCAGCAGCCAAATTTGGGGACAGTACAATGAGCAGTTCTTC
TRBJ2-3 | - | - | TRBV27 | CASGPTGDTQYF | TGTGCCAGCGGCCCGACTGGAGATACGCAGTATTTT
TRBJ2-7 | few | TRBD1 | TRBV25-1 | CASSGGPGQGPYEQYF | TGTGCCAGCAGTGGAGGTCCGGGACAGGGGCCCTACGAGCAGTACTTC
TRBJ2-5 | once | TRBD1 | TRBV7-8 | CVSSEGQGRGETQYF | TGTGTCAGCAGCGAGGGACAGGGGCGAGGCGAGACCCAGTACTTC
TRBJ2-5 | - | TRBD1 | TRBV9 | CASSPTGQGRGTQYF | TGTGCCAGCTCACCGACGGGACAGGGGAGGGGGACCCAGTACTTC
TRBJ2-7 | - | - | TRBV13 | CASSSISGAGEQYF | TGTGCCAGCAGCTCTATTTCGGGGGCAGGAGAGCAGTACTTC
TRBJ1-1 | once | - | TRBV24-1 | CATSPPGKPNTEAFF | TGTGCCACCAGCCCCCCAGGGAAGCCGAACACTGAAGCTTTCTTT
TRBJ2-2 | few | - | TRBV7-2 | CASSETGGRALTGELFF | TGTGCCAGCAGCGAGACGGGGGGCAGGGCTCTGACCGGGGAGCTGTTTTTT
TRBJ1-1 | - | - | TRBV12-3/TRBV12-4 | CASSSQGKTEAFF | TGTGCCAGCAGTTCACAGGGAAAGACTGAAGCTTTCTTT
TRBJ2-1 | - | TRBD2 | TRBV6-5 | CASSWRGGAVNEQFF | TGTGCCAGCAGTTGGCGGGGGGGCGCCGTGAATGAGCAGTTCTTC
TRBJ2-3 | - | - | TRBV2 | CASTDSRDTQYF | TGTGCCAGCACGGACTCCCGGGATACGCAGTATTTT